A selection of T cell receptor beta chains follows, all from one sample in a study of T cells after yellow fever vaccination. A single record per CDR3 protein comes from TCRdb applying MiXCR to the 5' RACE reads. The sample yields hundreds of thousands of distinct CDR3 sequences, about 19% seen once. The sample was PBMCs, taken before the yellow fever booster vaccination. These receptors all stem from a man between 18 and 29 years old who received the YFV17D yellow fever vaccine. Each CDR3 is given with its conserved first and last residue. Each record gives: clone size, D gene, V gene, J gene, CDR3 DNA, CDR3 protein. A D gene is named only where the DNA matches it firmly. The listing skips clone size in some rows; elsewhere it reads once, few, many or a size class.

size: few; D: -; V: TRBV6-5; J: TRBJ1-6; DNA: TGTGCCAGCAGTTACCAACAGAGCGGCTCACCCCTCCACTTT; CDR3: CASSYQQSGSPLHF
size: -; D: -; V: TRBV7-3; J: TRBJ2-5; DNA: TGTGCCAGCAGCTACGGACAGCAAGAGACCCAGTACTTC; CDR3: CASSYGQQETQYF
size: few; D: -; V: TRBV4-3; J: TRBJ1-2; DNA: TGCGCCAGCAGCCAAGTTATCGGCCGGAACTATGGCTACACCTTC; CDR3: CASSQVIGRNYGYTF
size: few; D: -; V: TRBV20-1; J: TRBJ2-5; DNA: TGCAGTCCAGGACCCCAGAGCCCAGCGGAGGCCCAGTACTTC; CDR3: CSPGPQSPAEAQYF
size: -; D: TRBD1; V: TRBV7-2; J: TRBJ2-5; DNA: TGTGCCAGCAGCTTAGACAGGGGGTTTGGGGAGACCCAGTACTTC; CDR3: CASSLDRGFGETQYF
size: -; D: -; V: TRBV29-1; J: TRBJ2-5; DNA: TGCAGCGTCGCGTGGGAGACCCAGTACTTC; CDR3: CSVAWETQYF
size: -; D: TRBD1; V: TRBV28; J: TRBJ1-1; DNA: TGTGCCAGCAGTCCTCCGGACAGGGCGAACACTGAAGCTTTCTTT; CDR3: CASSPPDRANTEAFF
size: -; D: -; V: TRBV7-9; J: TRBJ2-1; DNA: TGTGCCAGCAGTTCCCAACAGGGCAATGAGCAGTTCTTC; CDR3: CASSSQQGNEQFF
size: few; D: -; V: TRBV7-6; J: TRBJ2-5; DNA: TGTGCCAGCAGCCGCGGGTCGGGAGCCACGGAGACCCAGTACTTC; CDR3: CASSRGSGATETQYF
size: few; D: -; V: TRBV20-1; J: TRBJ2-1; DNA: TGCAGTGCTAGGATAGTTGAGCAGTTCTTC; CDR3: CSARIVEQFF
size: once; D: -; V: TRBV6-2/TRBV6-3; J: TRBJ2-4; DNA: TGTGCCAGCAGTTACTCGAAAGCCAGCCGCCCAGCCAAAAACATTCAGTACTTC; CDR3: CASSYSKASRPAKNIQYF
size: few; D: -; V: TRBV28; J: TRBJ2-5; DNA: TGTGCCAGCAGTTCCGGGGAGGGGGGGAAGAAGAGAACCCAGTACTTC; CDR3: CASSSGEGGKKRTQYF
size: -; D: TRBD2; V: TRBV6-5; J: TRBJ2-2; DNA: TGTGCCAGCAACAGACTAGCGGGTGGTGCCGGGGAGCTGTTTTTT; CDR3: CASNRLAGGAGELFF
size: -; D: -; V: TRBV7-9; J: TRBJ1-5; DNA: TGTGCCAGCAGCTCCCCTTCGCGGGGGGGGGATAGCAATCAGCCCCAGCATTTT; CDR3: CASSSPSRGGDSNQPQHF
size: few; D: -; V: TRBV10-3; J: TRBJ1-1; DNA: TGTGCCATCAGTACAGGGTCAAGGACTGAAGCTTTCTTT; CDR3: CAISTGSRTEAFF
size: -; D: -; V: TRBV28; J: TRBJ1-5; DNA: TGTGCCAGCACCCCCGTTGAGGGTACTAGCAATCAGCCCCAGCATTTT; CDR3: CASTPVEGTSNQPQHF
size: few; D: TRBD2; V: TRBV10-3; J: TRBJ2-1; DNA: TGTGCCATCAGAGCAGTATCGGGGGGAAACAATGAGCAGTTCTTC; CDR3: CAIRAVSGGNNEQFF
size: -; D: -; V: TRBV6-1; J: TRBJ1-2; DNA: TGTGCCAGCTCCCGAGAACGTACCTATGGCTACACCTTC; CDR3: CASSRERTYGYTF